The subject of this entry is one TCR beta chain. The antigen it recognizes is unknown. The CDR3, cysteine through phenylalanine, is 14 amino acids long. No DNA sequence was recorded. The germline V gene specifies SGHRS as CDR1 and YFSETQ as CDR2. Each CD8+ T cell subset was flow-sorted in triplicate, with some 300,000 cells per subset placed directly into RLT lysis buffer. Standard density gradient centrifugation was used to isolate peripheral blood mononuclear cells from buffy coats. Total RNA was extracted from sorted cells using an RNeasy Mini Kit. The data are from a study of CXCR3-negative and CXCR3-positive naive CD8 T cells (dated by TCRdb to 2018 to 2020). For the wider study: Some 130 million TRB reads were obtained in total, roughly 1.5 +/- 0.3 million reads per library. Data from around 11 donors, pooled across two independent experiments, went into the diversity and physicochemical repertoire analyses. For the TRBV-TRBJ cluster analysis, the naive subsets came from about five donors, while the memory cells came from 3 donors. Here is what the overall study found, with its caveats: Because surface CD5, which has been linked to self-reactivity in mice, was comparable between naive subsets, TCR interaction strength was also inferred from TRB CDR3 physicochemical properties. Both naive subsets had comparably high repertoire diversity, while memory CD8+ T cells had much lower repertoire diversity. Freshly isolated PBMCs were used for most assays because CXCR3 expression partially decreased after cryopreservation. Within the same donor, TRBV-TRBJ usage looked similar between naive CXCR3-negative and CXCR3-positive cells, but memory cells had distinct patterns.

TCRdb lists the instrument as NextSeq 550. The Human TCR Profiling Kit (MiLaboratory) was used to prepare UMI-labeled 5' RACE TRB cDNA libraries. cDNA synthesis used the entire amount of extracted RNA, and PCR amplification then used the entire amount of cDNA produced. The libraries were made side by side, with each library going through the same number of PCR cycles. In the source study's methods: With a minimum of two reads required per UMI, MIGEC and MiXCR pulled out about 50,000 +/- 10,000 unique UMI-labeled TRB cDNA molecules from each library. Each library averaged about 38,000 +/- 11,000 functional in-frame TRB CDR3 nucleotide clonotypes without stop codons. After downsampling to 5000 UMI-labeled TRB molecules per sample, diversity metrics such as normalized Shannon-Wiener and Chao1 were calculated in VDJtools. VDJtools computed clonotype-size-weighted physicochemical properties of the central five CDR3 residues: interaction energy, strength, volume and Kidera factor 4. The reads were reprocessed in TCRdb, with one entry per CDR3 protein sequence and no accompanying DNA. TCRdb assigned the V and J calls; the authors' analysis was not used. The sample's table lists a count of approximately 56,000 distinct CDR3 sequences. Less than 25% of the sample belongs to the ten largest clones.

The sequenced sample consisted of memory CD8+ T cells from blood. This specimen's cell subset or site label, interpreted: conventional CD8+ memory T cells (TMEM), sorted as controls. Recombination joined TRBV5-1 with TRBJ2-7; TCRdb lists TRBD1, though no DNA is available to test this call. The sequence was obtained from a human donor in good health. Some clones in this sample may be carry-over from other donors' samples. The CDR3 region: CASRSDRGRREQYF.